Following are 5 T cell receptor beta chains from one sample sequenced in a study of blood T cell repertoires in COVID-19 (dated by TCRdb to the early 2020s). To prepare the library, the immunoSEQ multiplex PCR assay was applied. TCRdb mirrors the immuneACCESS table, restricted to in-frame sequences. Some clones are absent from its copies; in checked studies, under half trace to an unresolved V gene, and the reason for the others is unknown. The sample includes roughly 130,000 clones, with roughly 83% observed a single time. Roughly 15% of the sample belongs to the ten largest clones. Sequenced sample: peripheral blood. The receptors stem from a woman between 45 and 60 years old with acute or convalescent COVID-19.

The V and J genes are TRBV19 and TRBJ1-4; 10 nucleotides agree with TRBD1. The trim removed 4 bases at V and 8 bases at J, leaving 13 bases unmatched. This CDR3 contains 17 residues. Germline V gives CDR1 LNHDA, CDR2 SQIVND (reference sequence). CDR3 DNA sequence: TGTGCCAGTAGTACAGGGACAGGGGCCGCAGAGGGAGAAAAACTGTTTTTT. Its protein product is CASSTGTGAAEGEKLFF.

This clone came up a few times. This rearrangement joins TRBV6-1 to TRBJ1-1; weak D call: TRBD1 (5 bases). The V end was cut by 3 bases, the J end by 2 bases, with 13 bases between. Germline CDR1 and CDR2: MNHNS and SASEGT. This CDR3 is 15 amino acids long. In nucleotides, the CDR3 is TGTGCCAGCAGTGAGGAGACAGAGCCTAACACTGAAGCTTTCTTT. Translated: CASSEETEPNTEAFF.

The gene calls are TRBV19 and TRBJ2-3; D not resolved. The CDR3 consists of 15 residues. Germline loops: CDR1 LNHDA, CDR2 SQIVND (reference sequence). The V gene lost 3 bases and the J gene lost 2 bases, with 12 bases spanning the gap. The CDR3 is CASSMRSLPTDTQYF. The CDR3 coding sequence is TGTGCCAGTAGTATGAGGTCTTTACCCACAGATACGCAGTATTTT.

The chain couples TRBV6-5 to TRBJ1-3; TRBD1 is a possible D gene (6 bases). Trimming left V 5 bases short and J 8 bases short, with 13 bases between. The CDR3 covers 13 residues. CDR1 is MNHEY, CDR2 SVGAGI, per germline. The CDR3 region is CASSPDRTDTIYF. DNA for the CDR3: TGTGCCAGCAGTCCCGACAGGACGGACACCATATATTTT.

Comments on this clone: Other DNA sequences in this specimen translate into the identical CDR3. This chain links TRBV20-1 with TRBJ2-2, with a tentative D call TRBD2 (7 bases). Per the germline V gene, CDR1 is DFQATT and CDR2 is SNEGSKA (reference sequence). The V gene lost 3 bases and the J gene lost 0 bases, with 11 bases spanning the gap. The length of the CDR3 is 15 residues. CDR3 loop: CSASRGGANTGELFF. The CDR3 DNA is TGCAGTGCTAGTAGGGGGGGAGCGAACACCGGGGAGCTGTTTTTT.